This TCR beta chain is from a study of OX40 agonist ivuxolimab in advanced cancers. The study's findings and limits: No antigen was identified for the clonally expanded peripheral T cells. Dose levels from 0.1 to 3.0 mg/kg saw CD4+ and CD8+ blood T cells expand clonally by week 6. Patients with a partial response at 0.1-3.0 mg/kg had among the lowest clonal expansion.

With regard to this clone: As yet, its antigen is unknown.

Germline CDR1 is MNHNS and CDR2 is SASEGT. This CDR3 comprises 8 residues. V was shortened by 8 bases and J by 8 bases, with 1 base between the two germline ends. Using immunoSEQ multiplex PCR, the repertoire was profiled, and TCRdb retains in-frame clones only, with some absent. The profile shows about 110,000 clones, 75% to 95% of them singletons. V and J are TRBV6-1 and TRBJ2-1; D ambiguous. This specimen was CD4+ or CD8+ T cells sorted from blood, taken in a trial of the OX40 agonist ivuxolimab. The TCR comes from an adult with an advanced solid tumor such as melanoma, head and neck, liver or kidney cancer. CDR3 DNA sequence: TGTGCCAGCGATGAGCAGTTCTTC. Translating it yields CASDEQFF.